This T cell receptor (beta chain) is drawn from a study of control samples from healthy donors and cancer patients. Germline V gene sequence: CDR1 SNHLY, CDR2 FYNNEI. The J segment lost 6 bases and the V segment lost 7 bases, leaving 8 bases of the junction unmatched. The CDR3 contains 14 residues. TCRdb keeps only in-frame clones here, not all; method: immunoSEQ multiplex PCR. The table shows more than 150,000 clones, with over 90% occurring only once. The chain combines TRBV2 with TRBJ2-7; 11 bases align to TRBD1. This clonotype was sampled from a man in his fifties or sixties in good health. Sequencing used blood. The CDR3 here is CASNPVGTGGEQYF. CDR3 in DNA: TGTGCCAGCAACCCGGTGGGGACAGGGGGCGAGCAGTACTTC. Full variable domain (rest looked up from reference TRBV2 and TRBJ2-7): EPEVTQTPSHQVTQMGQEVILRCVPISNHLYFYWYRQILGQKVEFLVSFYNNEISEKSEIFDDQFSVERPDGSNFTLKIRSTKLEDSAMYFCASNPVGTGGEQYFGPGTRLTVT.